The 17 T cell receptor beta chains below come from one sample, sequenced in a study of a mutant IDH1 vaccine in newly diagnosed glioma. Here immunoSEQ multiplex PCR was the method, and the copy in TCRdb shows in-frame clones only, minus some. The table includes tens of thousands of clones, 83% detected once. As to time point: baseline, week 1 (first vaccination visit). Treatment defined: pre-vaccination baseline after standard-of-care therapy. The sequenced sample was peripheral blood mononuclear cells (PBMCs), obtained from a glioma patient treated with radiotherapy, temozolomide or both. The receptors come from a woman under 30 with glioma. Some clones in this sample may be carry-over from other donors' samples.

The chain uses TRBV27 and TRBJ1-1, with 7 bases identical to TRBD1. The V segment lost 4 bases and the J segment 1 base; nucleotides outside the gene matches: 9. Germline V gene sequence: CDR1 MNHEY, CDR2 SMNVEV (reference sequence). The CDR3 has 16 residues. This CDR3 reads CASSYQGGIPNTEAFF. The CDR3 DNA reads TGTGCCAGCAGTTATCAGGGGGGTATACCGAACACTGAAGCTTTCTTT.

This chain connects TRBV5-6 to TRBJ1-4; tentative D call: TRBD1 (6 bases). CDR1 SGHDT and CDR2 YYEEEE come from the germline V gene. Trimming took 5 bases from V and 2 from J, leaving 16 bases between them. The CDR3 contains 16 residues. For the CDR3, the DNA is TGTGCCAGCAGTATTCGGGGGGCGCAGACTAATGAAAAACTGTTTTTT. It specifies CASSIRGAQTNEKLFF.

The chain joins TRBV7-2 to TRBJ1-2; no clear D gene. V lost 3 bases and J lost 2, with 7 bases in between. Germline V lookup: CDR1 SGHTA, CDR2 FQGNSA. CDR3 length: 13 residues. CDR3 in amino acids: CASSLRRNYGYTF. Here the CDR3 DNA reads TGTGCCAGCAGCTTGCGACGGAACTATGGCTACACCTTC.

The chain has TRBV6-4 and TRBJ2-2, with 9 positions matching TRBD2. Trimming at V came to 4 bases and at J to 0 bases, leaving 6 bases not matched to a gene. The CDR3 has 17 residues. Germline V gene data show CDR1 as MRHNA and CDR2 as SNTAGT. CDR3 nucleotides: TGTGCCAGCAGTGCGCTAGCGGGGCTTACGAACACCGGGGAGCTGTTTTTT. The encoded protein is CASSALAGLTNTGELFF.

The chain has TRBV6-1 and TRBJ1-1, with a tentative D call TRBD1 (6 bases). The CDR3 is 12 amino acids. Germline V gene data show CDR1 as MNHNS and CDR2 as SASEGT. Trimming left V 11 bases short and J 2 bases short, with 12 bases between. The DNA of the CDR3 is TGTGCCGGAAGGACAGCCAACACTGAAGCTTTCTTT. This sequence encodes CAGRTANTEAFF.

The CDR3 protein is CASSLLKTHYGYTF. DNA of the CDR3: TGTGCCAGTAGCTTGCTGAAGACCCACTATGGCTACACCTTC. The rearrangement uses TRBV19 and TRBJ1-2; the D is unclear. The CDR3 is 14 amino acids. Trimming removed 6 bases at V and 3 bases at J, with 14 bases between. Germline V gene lookup returns CDR1 LNHDA and CDR2 SQIVND (reference sequence).

The chain couples TRBV4-3 to TRBJ1-6; 8 bases fit TRBD1. V was clipped by 1 base and J by 6 bases; unmatched bases: 2. CDR3 length equals 15 residues. Germline CDR1 is LGHNA and CDR2 is YSLEER. CDR3 nucleotides: TGCGCCAGCAGCCAAGGGACAGGGATTAATTCACCCCTCCACTTT. Its protein product is CASSQGTGINSPLHF.

This chain links TRBV5-6 with TRBJ2-1; 8 bases are shared with TRBD2. Germline CDR1 and CDR2: SGHDT and YYEEEE. The CDR3 totals 16 residues. The J segment lost 4 bases and the V segment lost 0 bases, leaving 6 bases of the junction unmatched. CDR3 DNA sequence: TGTGCCAGCAGCTTGGATACTAGCGGAATTTACAATGAGCAGTTCTTC. This sequence encodes CASSLDTSGIYNEQFF.

V and J are TRBV30 and TRBJ2-7; D gene uncertain. The germline V gene has CDR1 GTSNPN and CDR2 SVGIG (reference sequence). There are 11 residues in the CDR3. V was trimmed by 0 bases and J by 6 bases, leaving 6 bases between them. CDR3 in DNA: TGTGCCTGGAGTGTAAGCATCGAGCAGTACTTC. It translates to CAWSVSIEQYF.

This chain uses TRBV7-9 with TRBJ2-3; TRBD1 matches 9 bases. Germline V CDR1 and CDR2: SEHNR, FQNEAQ (reference sequence). The CDR3 runs 16 residues. After removal of 4 bases from V and 3 bases from J, the junction contained 8 bases not matched to a gene. CDR3 in amino acids: CASSSATGGITDTQYF. CDR3 nucleotides: TGTGCCAGCAGCTCCGCGACAGGGGGTATAACAGATACGCAGTATTTT. The entire variable domain, with the rest obtained from reference TRBV7-9 and TRBJ2-3, is as follows: DTGVSQNPRHKITKRGQNVTFRCDPISEHNRLYWYRQTLGQGPEFLTYFQNEAQLEKSRLLSDRFSAERPKGSFSTLEIQRTEQGDSAMYLCASSSATGGITDTQYFGPGTRLTVL.

The J gene is TRBJ1-1, the V gene TRBV5-1; D is ambiguous. The CDR3 length is 16 residues. The V end lost 2 bases, the J end lost 0 bases, and 14 bases lay between the germline ends. The germline CDR1 and CDR2 sequences are SGHRS and YFSETQ. CDR3 in amino acids: CASSLDIQIMNTEAFF. The CDR3 bases are TGCGCCAGCAGCTTAGACATACAGATAATGAACACTGAAGCTTTCTTT.

The CDR3 bases are TGTGCCAGCAGATCGCTAGGAGCGGATACGCAGTATTTT. It is translated as CASRSLGADTQYF. The chain links TRBV6-1 to TRBJ2-3, with D unclear. Trimming removed 6 bases from V and 6 bases from J, with 13 bases in between. Germline CDR1 is MNHNS and CDR2 is SASEGT. This CDR3 is 13 amino acids long.

The gene calls are TRBV9 and TRBJ1-5, with D unclear. Germline CDR1 reads SGDLS; CDR2 reads YYNGEE. V shed 0 bases and J shed 1 base, with 5 bases lying between them. The CDR3 runs to 14 residues. In DNA, the CDR3 is TGTGCCAGCAGCGTAGACGGGAGCAATCAGCCCCAGCATTTT. As protein: CASSVDGSNQPQHF.

The chain recombines TRBV25-1 with TRBJ2-5; the match to TRBD2 covers 7 bases. The CDR3 consists of 14 residues. Germline assignment: CDR1 MGHDK and CDR2 SYGVNS. The trim removed 4 bases at V and 9 bases at J, leaving 11 bases unmatched. DNA of the CDR3: TGTGCCAGCAGTGCAATCGGGACTACTGGGTCCCAGTACTTC. This encodes CASSAIGTTGSQYF.

The chain combines TRBV25-1 with TRBJ2-1, with TRBD1 matching 10 bases. Germline CDR1 and CDR2: MGHDK and SYGVNS. This CDR3 has 16 residues. With V trimmed by 6 bases and J by 6 bases, 11 bases remained unmatched. This CDR3 reads CASREGRDRGGNEQFF. The CDR3 DNA reads TGTGCCAGCAGGGAGGGAAGGGACAGGGGAGGCAATGAGCAGTTCTTC.

The chain is built from TRBV4-3 and TRBJ1-1; D gene ambiguous. The V and J ends lost 4 bases and 0 bases respectively, with 6 bases between them. Germline values: CDR1 LGHNA, CDR2 YSLEER. This CDR3 has 13 amino acids. For the CDR3, the DNA is TGCGCCAGCAGCCTAACCCTGAACACTGAAGCTTTCTTT. Its translation is CASSLTLNTEAFF.

In this sample, this clone turned up a few times. The J gene is TRBJ2-1, the V gene TRBV29-1; no clear D. The length of the CDR3 is 14 residues. The V gene lost 6 bases and the J gene lost 3 bases, with 15 bases spanning the gap. Germline V gene lookup returns CDR1 SQVTM and CDR2 ANQGSEA. CDR3 protein: CSVRTQSSYNEQFF. Here the CDR3 DNA reads TGCAGCGTGCGGACCCAGAGCAGCTACAATGAGCAGTTCTTC.